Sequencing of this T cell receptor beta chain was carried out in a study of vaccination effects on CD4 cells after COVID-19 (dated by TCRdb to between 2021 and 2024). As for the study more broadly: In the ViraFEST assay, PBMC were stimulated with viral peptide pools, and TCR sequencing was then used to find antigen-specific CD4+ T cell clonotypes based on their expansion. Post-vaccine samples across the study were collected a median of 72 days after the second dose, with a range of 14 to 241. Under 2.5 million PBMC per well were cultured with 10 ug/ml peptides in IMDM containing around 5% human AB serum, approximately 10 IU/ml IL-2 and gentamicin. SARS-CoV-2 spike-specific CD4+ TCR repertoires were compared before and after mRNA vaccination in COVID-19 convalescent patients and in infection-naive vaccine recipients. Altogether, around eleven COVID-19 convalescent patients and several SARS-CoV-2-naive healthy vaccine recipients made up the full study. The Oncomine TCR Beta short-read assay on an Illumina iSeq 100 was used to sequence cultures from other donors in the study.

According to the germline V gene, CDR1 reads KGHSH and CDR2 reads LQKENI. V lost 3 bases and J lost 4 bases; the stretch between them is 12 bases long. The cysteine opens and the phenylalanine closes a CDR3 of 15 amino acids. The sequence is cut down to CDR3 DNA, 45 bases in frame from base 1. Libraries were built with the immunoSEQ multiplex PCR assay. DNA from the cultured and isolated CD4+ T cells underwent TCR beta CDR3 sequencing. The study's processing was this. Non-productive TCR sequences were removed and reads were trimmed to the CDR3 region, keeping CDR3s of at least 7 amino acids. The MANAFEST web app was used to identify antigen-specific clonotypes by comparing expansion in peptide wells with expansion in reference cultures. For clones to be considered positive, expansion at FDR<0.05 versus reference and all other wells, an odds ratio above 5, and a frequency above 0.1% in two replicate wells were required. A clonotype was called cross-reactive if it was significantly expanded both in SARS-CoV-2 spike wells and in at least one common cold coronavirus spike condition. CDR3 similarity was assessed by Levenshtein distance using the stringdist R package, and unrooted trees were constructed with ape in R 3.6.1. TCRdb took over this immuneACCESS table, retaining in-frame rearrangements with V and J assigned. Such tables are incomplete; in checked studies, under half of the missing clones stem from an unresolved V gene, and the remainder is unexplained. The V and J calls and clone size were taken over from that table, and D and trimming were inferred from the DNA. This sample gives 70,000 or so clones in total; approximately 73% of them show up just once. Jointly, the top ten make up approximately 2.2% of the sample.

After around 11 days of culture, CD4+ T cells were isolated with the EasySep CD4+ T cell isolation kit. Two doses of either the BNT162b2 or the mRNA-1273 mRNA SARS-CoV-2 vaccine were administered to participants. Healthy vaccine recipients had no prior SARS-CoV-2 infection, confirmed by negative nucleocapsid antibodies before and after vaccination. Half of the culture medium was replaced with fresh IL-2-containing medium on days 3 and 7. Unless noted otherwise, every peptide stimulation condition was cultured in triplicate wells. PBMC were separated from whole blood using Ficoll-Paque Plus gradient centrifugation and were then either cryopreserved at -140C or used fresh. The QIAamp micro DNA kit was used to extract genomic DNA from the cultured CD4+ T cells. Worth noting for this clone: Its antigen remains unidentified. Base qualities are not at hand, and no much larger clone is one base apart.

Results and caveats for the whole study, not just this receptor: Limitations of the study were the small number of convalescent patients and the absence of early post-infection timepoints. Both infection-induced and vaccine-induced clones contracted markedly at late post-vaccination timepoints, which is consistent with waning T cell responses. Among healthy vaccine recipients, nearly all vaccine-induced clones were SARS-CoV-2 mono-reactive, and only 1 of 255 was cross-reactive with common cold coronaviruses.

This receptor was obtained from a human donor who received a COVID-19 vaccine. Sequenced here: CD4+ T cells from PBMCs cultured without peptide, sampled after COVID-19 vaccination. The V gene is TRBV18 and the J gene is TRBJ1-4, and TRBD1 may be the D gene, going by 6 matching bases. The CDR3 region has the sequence CASSPGQGINEKLFF. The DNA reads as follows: TGTGCCAGCTCACCTGGGCAGGGGATTAATGAAAAACTGTTTTTT.